This T cell receptor (beta chain) was sequenced in a study of beta chain features in type 1 diabetes. Trimming removed 3 bases from V and 5 bases from J, with 10 bases in between. CDR1 and CDR2 (germline): MNHEY, SMNVEV (reference sequence). The CDR3 runs 13 residues. All of the isolated RNA was reverse transcribed, so expressed TCRB transcripts were sequenced. TCRdb keeps only in-frame clones here, not all; method: immunoSEQ multiplex PCR. The sample includes under 200,000 clones, under 9.5% seen only once; the top ten take 0.55% to 0.75%. Study observations and caveats: Equally in patients and controls, shorter templates might have been favored by PCR. Patients' naive, central memory and Treg TCRB repertoires seemed closer to one another than those of healthy donors.

Sorting that relied on CD45RO/CCR7/CD25/CD127/CD95/CD27 yielded CD4+ naive, central memory, regulatory and stem cell-like memory cells. Concerning this clone: Its specificity is not known.

Sequencing was carried out using central memory CD4+ T cells from blood. The V gene is TRBV27, the J gene TRBJ2-5; D not resolved. The receptor comes from a man between 18 and 35 years old in good health. CDR3 in amino acids: CASSFFGSETQYF. In nucleotides, the CDR3 is TGTGCCAGCAGTTTTTTCGGGTCGGAGACCCAGTACTTC.